These 17 T cell receptor beta chains were sequenced from one sample in a study of blood T cells in healthy people across ages. Using a J-beta primer mix together with a sample-barcoded 5' primer, a second PCR was run for about 6 to 11 cycles. TCRdb itself ran the 5' RACE reads through MiXCR, one entry per CDR3 protein. The profile covers 550,000 to 750,000 distinct CDR3 sequences, with about 21% appearing a single time and approximately 3.6% taken by the ten largest. Sequenced material: blood. The source is a man between 65 and 85 years old in good health.

This clonotype was picked up a small number of times. The V gene is TRBV7-9, the J gene TRBJ2-7; 11 nucleotides line up with TRBD1. The V and J ends lost 5 bases and 8 bases, in that order; junction bases with no gene match: 11. This CDR3 comprises 15 residues. Looked up from germline, CDR1 is SEHNR and CDR2 is FQNEAQ (reference sequence). CDR3 DNA: TGTGCCAGCAGCACCCCCGGGACAGGGGGTAACCAGCAGTACTTC. The encoded protein is CASSTPGTGGNQQYF.

A few counts support this clonotype. J is TRBJ2-3 and V is TRBV2; perhaps TRBD2 as D (5 bases). CDR1 and CDR2 (germline): SNHLY, FYNNEI. The CDR3 loop spans 14 amino acids. V was cut by 7 bases and J by 0 bases, with 11 bases left in between. For the CDR3, the DNA is TGTGCCAGCAATCGAGCGGAGAGCACAGATACGCAGTATTTT. Translating gives CASNRAESTDTQYF.

On this clonotype itself: The conserved phenylalanine or tryptophan normally closing the CDR3 is absent here, so this likely arose from a read error. The chain recombines TRBV5-5 with TRBJ2-5; 10 nucleotides align to TRBD1. The J call may be faulty, since TRBJ2-7 better matches the DNA end. This CDR3 region has 14 residues. Germline CDR1 and CDR2: SGHKS and YYEKEE (reference sequence). CDR3 residues: CASSFGQGVVEQYL. CDR3 DNA sequence: TGTGCCAGCAGCTTTGGACAGGGGGTGGTCGAGCAGTACCTC.

A few counts support this clonotype. This sequence joins TRBV3-1 and TRBJ2-1; the match to TRBD2 covers 12 bases. Germline loops: CDR1 LGHDT, CDR2 YNNKEL (reference sequence). The V and J ends lost 1 base and 3 bases, in that order; junction bases with no gene match: 1. The CDR3 is 16 amino acids. The CDR3 sequence is CASSQGTSGIYNEQFF. CDR3 in DNA: TGTGCCAGCAGCCAAGGGACTAGCGGGATCTACAATGAGCAGTTCTTC.

A remark on this clonotype: One junction end does not reproduce the germline sequence, and a read error may be involved. The chain joins TRBV6-2 or TRBV6-3 to TRBJ2-2; a weak D match, TRBD2 (6 bases). Germline assignment: CDR1 MNHEY and CDR2 SVGEGT. CDR3 length equals 15 residues. CDR3 DNA sequence: TGTGCCAGCAGTTACCGAGCCAGGGTAACCGGGGGGCTGTTTTTT. Amino acids: CASSYRARVTGGLFF.

This clonotype occurred a few times. The chain has TRBV28 and TRBJ1-2; no reliable D call. Germline V gives CDR1 MDHEN, CDR2 SYDVKM. The CDR3 totals 11 residues. Trimming stripped 5 bases from V and 8 bases from J, with 9 bases between. The CDR3 loop is CASSHKGGYTF. The CDR3 nucleotides are TGTGCCAGCAGTCATAAAGGGGGCTACACCTTC.

This chain connects TRBV12-5 to TRBJ2-1, with 8 bases fitting TRBD1. The CDR3 extends over 15 amino acids. J was trimmed by 7 bases and V by 0 bases; bases with no gene match: 5. The V gene's germline CDR1 is LGHNT and CDR2 FRNRAP. The CDR3 sequence: CASGLVLTGGNEQFF. The CDR3 nucleotides are TGTGCTAGTGGTTTGGTACTTACAGGGGGAAATGAGCAGTTCTTC.

Remarks on this clonotype: One base away lies a much larger clone, so this may be a sequencing read error. J is TRBJ1-2 and V is TRBV7-9; D unresolved. Between the trimmed V and J ends, which lost 4 bases and 7 bases, there was a span of 16 bases. The CDR3 totals 14 residues. Germline V CDR1 and CDR2: SEHNR, FQNEAQ (reference sequence). The CDR3 DNA reads as TGTGCCAGCAGCTGGGCAGGACCCCTTTTTGGCTACACCTTC. This translates into CASSWAGPLFGYTF.

This clonotype was counted between two and nine times. V usage is TRBV7-2 and J usage is TRBJ2-5; 7 positions agree with TRBD1. The J call may not be correct, given that the DNA end is closer to TRBJ2-7. Germline V lookup: CDR1 SGHTA, CDR2 FQGNSA. The CDR3 is 16 amino acids. CDR3 residues: CASSLGSGQTSYEQYF. In DNA, the CDR3 is TGTGCCAGCAGCTTAGGGTCGGGACAGACTTCCTACGAGCAGTACTTC.

This clonotype was seen only a few times. The chain carries TRBV5-1 and TRBJ2-5; D remains ambiguous. Looked up from germline, CDR1 is SGHRS and CDR2 is YFSETQ. The CDR3 extends over 13 amino acids. Trimming shortened V by 4 bases and J by 4 bases, and 11 bases separated the two germline ends. The CDR3 protein is CASSRSQTETQYF. The CDR3 DNA follows: TGCGCCAGCAGCCGCTCTCAAACAGAGACCCAGTACTTC.

Points on this clonotype: The junction departs from germline at one end; a sequencing error may be responsible. The chain joins TRBV11-2 to TRBJ1-2; TRBD1 matches at 7 bases. Germline V gene sequence: CDR1 SGHAT, CDR2 FQNNGV. The CDR3 contains 14 residues. The CDR3 sequence: CASSLAGKDRVMAF. CDR3 sequence (DNA): TGTGCCAGCAGCTTAGCGGGAAAAGACAGGGTAATGGCCTTC.

About this clonotype itself: The CDR3 does not close with the conserved phenylalanine or tryptophan, likely indicating a read error. The J gene is TRBJ2-3, the V gene TRBV5-1; D not resolved. In germline, CDR1 is SGHRS, CDR2 YFSETQ. CDR3 length: 16 amino acids. Trimming stripped 0 bases from V and 3 bases from J, with 14 bases between. CDR3 bases: TGCGCCAGCAGCTTGGCCGGAATGGGTTTGACAGATACGCAGTATTTG. Encoded protein: CASSLAGMGLTDTQYL.

V gene TRBV10-3 combines with J gene TRBJ2-7; TRBD2 matches 8 bases. Germline values: CDR1 ENHRY, CDR2 SYGVKD. The CDR3 runs 16 residues. The V segment lost 0 bases and the J segment 3 bases; nucleotides outside the gene matches: 7. DNA for the CDR3: TGTGCCATCAGTGAGTCGACACTAGCGGATAGCTACGAGCAGTACTTC. It translates to CAISESTLADSYEQYF.

This clonotype has only a few counts. The chain joins TRBV6-6 to TRBJ2-7; a weak D match, TRBD1 (5 bases). The CDR3 runs to 14 residues. The germline CDR1 and CDR2 sequences are MNHNY and SVGAGI (reference sequence). V was trimmed by 0 bases and J by 2 bases, leaving 8 bases between them. Here the CDR3 reads CASSYSAGPYEQYF. In nucleotides, the CDR3 is TGTGCCAGCAGTTACTCGGCAGGGCCCTACGAGCAGTACTTC.

This clonotype was observed a few times. V and J are TRBV6-4 and TRBJ2-3; a weak D match, TRBD1 (5 bases). Per germline, CDR1 MRHNA and CDR2 SNTAGT. Trimming shortened V by 2 bases and J by 0 bases, and 6 bases separated the two germline ends. This CDR3 is built from 14 residues. The CDR3 DNA sequence: TGTGCCAGCAGTGACGACAGCAGCACAGATACGCAGTATTTT. Its translation: CASSDDSSTDTQYF.

V usage is TRBV20-1 and J usage is TRBJ2-5; D is possibly TRBD1 (5 bases). The germline V gene encodes CDR1 DFQATT and CDR2 SNEGSKA (reference sequence). Deletions cut 3 bases from V and 1 base from J, with 9 bases between. This CDR3 is 13 amino acids long. The CDR3: CSASGRAQETQYF. The CDR3 DNA reads as TGCAGTGCTAGCGGCAGGGCCCAAGAGACCCAGTACTTC.

This sequence joins TRBV20-1 and TRBJ1-1; tentatively, D is TRBD1 (5 bases). Trimming took 1 base from V and 1 from J, leaving 7 bases between them. Germline V gives CDR1 DFQATT, CDR2 SNEGSKA (reference sequence). The CDR3 is 13 residues long. CDR3 in DNA: TGCAGTGCTAGAGGGGACCCGAACACTGAAGCTTTCTTT. It codes for CSARGDPNTEAFF.